What follows are 22 T cell receptor beta chains derived from one specimen sequenced in a study of shared clonotypes between healthy human individuals. Clones were read by immunoSEQ multiplex PCR, and TCRdb kept only the in-frame ones, dropping some. The sample includes about 2.1 million clones, just under 95% of them seen just once. CD8 cells regarded as naive lacked CD45RO, were positively chosen for CCR7, and omitted terminally differentiated effector memory CD45RA+ cells. Sequencing was carried out using naive CD8+ T cells from PBMCs. These receptors all stem from a man in his late teens or twenties in good health. Some clones in this sample may be carry-over from other donors' samples.

This clone was counted a single time. The chain joins TRBV4-1 to TRBJ1-6; D may be TRBD1 (5 bases). Germline V gene lookup returns CDR1 MGHRA and CDR2 YSYEKL. The CDR3 contains 14 residues. Trimming pared 3 bases from V and 11 bases from J, leaving 14 bases between. The CDR3 is CASSHPGGGTPLHF. CDR3 in DNA: TGCGCCAGCAGCCACCCGGGTGGGGGTACACCCCTCCACTTT.

This clone was seen only once. This chain connects TRBV28 to TRBJ2-7; 9 nucleotides line up with TRBD1. CDR1 MDHEN and CDR2 SYDVKM come from the germline V gene. J gave up 6 bases and V 2 bases, and 11 bases lay outside the gene matches. CDR3 length: 16 residues. The CDR3 DNA follows: TGTGCCAGCAGTTTAAGATCCGTACAGGGGGCCACCGAGCAGTACTTC. Translation gives CASSLRSVQGATEQYF.

This chain joins TRBV4-1 and TRBJ2-7; maybe TRBD1 (7 bases). Germline V lookup: CDR1 MGHRA, CDR2 YSYEKL. Trimming pared 4 bases from V and 5 bases from J, leaving 15 bases between. The CDR3 consists of 14 residues. CDR3 DNA sequence: TGCGCCAGCAGCCCAAGACAGGGAGGACACGAGCAGTACTTC. Its translation: CASSPRQGGHEQYF.

The table lists this clone with a count of one. The sample holds other DNA sequences that translate to the same CDR3. The V and J genes are TRBV5-6 and TRBJ1-1; no definite D call. The CDR3 covers 12 residues. V shed 2 bases and J shed 4 bases, with 6 bases lying between them. Germline loops: CDR1 SGHDT, CDR2 YYEEEE. The CDR3 DNA is TGTGCCAGCAGCTTAGTAGGCACTGAAGCTTTCTTT. Its translation is CASSLVGTEAFF. The full variable domain, completed using reference TRBV5-6 and TRBJ1-1, is DAGVTQSPTHLIKTRGQQVTLRCSPKSGHDTVSWYQQALGQGPQFIFQYYEEEERQRGNFPDRFSGHQFPNYSSELNVNALLLGDSALYLCASSLVGTEAFFGQGTRLTVV.

The V and J genes are TRBV19 and TRBJ2-5; tentative D call: TRBD1 (6 bases). The J call may not be correct, given that the DNA end is closer to TRBJ2-7. This CDR3 region has 13 residues. Germline V gene lookup returns CDR1 LNHDA and CDR2 SQIVND (reference sequence). The CDR3 here is CASSTGQSYEQYF. The CDR3 DNA reads TGTGCCAGTAGTACCGGACAGTCCTACGAGCAGTACTTC.

A note on this clone: This CDR3 is also generated by other DNA sequences in the sample. The chain uses TRBV27 and TRBJ2-1; 8 bases fit TRBD2. V lost 4 bases to trimming and J lost 8 bases; unmatched junction nucleotides: 1. Germline V gene lookup returns CDR1 MNHEY and CDR2 SMNVEV (reference sequence). The CDR3 runs 12 residues. CDR3 region: CASSYSGDEQFF. DNA of the CDR3: TGTGCCAGCAGTTATAGCGGGGATGAGCAGTTCTTC.

The rearrangement joins TRBV27 to TRBJ2-7; TRBD1 matches at 7 bases. Per germline, CDR1 MNHEY and CDR2 SMNVEV (reference sequence). The CDR3 loop spans 13 amino acids. Losses at the gene ends were 3 bases for V and 7 bases for J; bases not matched to a gene: 6. CDR3 nucleotide sequence: TGTGCCAGCAGTTTCAGACAGGGCGAAGAGCAGTACTTC. Protein product: CASSFRQGEEQYF.

V and J are TRBV6-5 and TRBJ2-3; 9 bases fit TRBD2. Germline assignment: CDR1 MNHEY and CDR2 SVGAGI. The V and J ends lost 0 bases and 12 bases, in that order; junction bases with no gene match: 13. There are 16 residues in the CDR3. CDR3 in amino acids: CASSYSAGVAGVLQYF. The CDR3 DNA reads TGTGCCAGCAGTTACTCGGCAGGGGTAGCGGGAGTTCTACAGTATTTT.

This clone has a single count. The rearrangement uses TRBV2 and TRBJ2-7; tentatively, D is TRBD2 (6 bases). V lost 6 bases and J 2 bases, leaving 11 bases between the germline ends. Germline V gene lookup returns CDR1 SNHLY and CDR2 FYNNEI. The CDR3 totals 13 residues. The CDR3 DNA follows: TGTGCCAGCAGAGGCGGGACCGCCTACGAGCAGTACTTC. This codes for CASRGGTAYEQYF. The entire variable domain, with the rest obtained from reference TRBV2 and TRBJ2-7, is as follows: EPEVTQTPSHQVTQMGQEVILRCVPISNHLYFYWYRQILGQKVEFLVSFYNNEISEKSEIFDDQFSVERPDGSNFTLKIRSTKLEDSAMYFCASRGGTAYEQYFGPGTRLTVT.

This clone was seen just once. This chain links TRBV10-1 with TRBJ2-7, with D unclear. Germline CDR1 reads WNHNN; CDR2 reads SYGVQD (reference sequence). The length of the CDR3 is 14 residues. Trimming removed 0 bases from V and 4 bases from J, with 10 bases in between. CDR3: CASSESPRPYEQYF. Written as DNA, the CDR3 is TGCGCCAGCAGTGAGTCGCCTAGGCCATACGAGCAGTACTTC.

V usage is TRBV7-9 and J usage is TRBJ2-1; D gene ambiguous. Trimming took off 7 bases at V and 6 bases at J, with 10 bases between the two ends. The CDR3 totals 12 residues. The germline gives CDR1 SEHNR, CDR2 FQNEAQ (reference sequence). The CDR3 DNA is TGTGCCAGCATAGGATGGGGCAATGAGCAGTTCTTC. It yields the protein CASIGWGNEQFF.

The rearrangement uses TRBV5-1 and TRBJ2-2; 10 nucleotides align to TRBD2. Losses at the gene ends were 0 bases for V and 4 bases for J; bases not matched to a gene: 12. CDR3 size: 19 residues. Germline CDR1 SGHRS, CDR2 YFSETQ. The CDR3 sequence is CASSLGLAGYLPGTGELFF. CDR3 coding DNA: TGCGCCAGCAGCTTGGGACTAGCGGGTTACCTCCCGGGCACCGGGGAGCTGTTTTTT.

V and J are TRBV7-8 and TRBJ2-5; D assignment may be TRBD1 or TRBD2 (5 bases each). V gave up 1 base and J gave up 2 bases, with 20 bases separating them. This CDR3 comprises 18 residues. Germline V CDR1 and CDR2: SGHVS, FQNEAQ. CDR3 nucleotide sequence: TGTGCCAGCAGCTTAGGGGCCGGACTCGGGGCAGATCAAGAGACCCAGTACTTC. Translation: CASSLGAGLGADQETQYF.

About this clone: Other DNA sequences in this specimen translate into the identical CDR3. The chain couples TRBV6-5 to TRBJ2-7; D possibly corresponds to TRBD2 (5 bases). Trimming stripped 4 bases from V and 4 bases from J, with 11 bases between. Germline CDR1 MNHEY, CDR2 SVGAGI. This CDR3 is 13 amino acids long. The CDR3 region is CASSFGLLYEQYF. The CDR3 coding sequence is TGTGCCAGCAGTTTCGGACTTCTTTACGAGCAGTACTTC.

This chain uses TRBV7-8 with TRBJ1-2, with D possibly being TRBD1 (5 bases). With 5 bases removed from V and 3 bases from J, the gap between germline ends came to 16 bases. The CDR3 covers 15 residues. Germline V CDR1 and CDR2: SGHVS, FQNEAQ. The CDR3 DNA is TGTGCCAGCAGCCCTGGCGGGGCGGCAGACTATGGCTACACCTTC. Protein: CASSPGGAADYGYTF.

The chain couples TRBV15 to TRBJ2-2; 10 nucleotides line up with TRBD1. This CDR3 contains 17 residues. The trim removed 3 bases at V and 5 bases at J, leaving 9 bases unmatched. Germline assignment: CDR1 LNHNV and CDR2 YYDKDF (reference sequence). CDR3 nucleotide sequence: TGTGCCACCAGCAGTGATCCCGGGACAGGGGTGACCGGGGAGCTGTTTTTT. This codes for CATSSDPGTGVTGELFF.

The rearrangement links TRBV7-9 to TRBJ2-2, with D perhaps given as TRBD1 or TRBD2 (6 bases each). Germline V gene lookup returns CDR1 SEHNR and CDR2 FQNEAQ (reference sequence). This CDR3 has 15 residues. Deletions cut 7 bases from V and 6 bases from J, with 18 bases between. CDR3 protein: CASITDSGGPGELFF. The CDR3, as DNA: TGTGCCAGCATCACCGACTCCGGGGGCCCCGGGGAGCTGTTTTTT.

This chain uses TRBV13 with TRBJ2-7, with 7 bases aligning to TRBD1. The CDR3 is 14 residues long. The germline CDR1 and CDR2 sequences are PRHDT and FYEKMQ (reference sequence). J was trimmed by 6 bases and V by 5 bases; bases with no gene match: 10. CDR3 loop: CASSEDRVGLEQYF. The CDR3, as DNA: TGTGCCAGCAGCGAAGACAGGGTGGGGCTCGAGCAGTACTTC.

Regarding this clone: The sample carries other DNA sequences with the same CDR3. The J gene is TRBJ1-2, the V gene TRBV29-1; tentative D call: TRBD1 (5 bases). V dropped 1 base and J dropped 7 bases, with 7 bases sitting between them. The germline V gene encodes CDR1 SQVTM and CDR2 ANQGSEA. The CDR3 has 11 residues. The CDR3 sequence: CSVEAGVGYTF. The CDR3 nucleotides read TGCAGCGTTGAAGCGGGGGTTGGCTACACCTTC.

The chain joins TRBV9 to TRBJ2-4, with 7 bases matching TRBD2. In germline, CDR1 is SGDLS, CDR2 YYNGEE. V was clipped by 4 bases and J by 6 bases; unmatched bases: 13. The CDR3 sequence is 16 residues long. CDR3 bases: TGTGCCAGCAGCCCCGGTACGGGAGGCCCCAGAAACATTCAGTACTTC. As protein: CASSPGTGGPRNIQYF.

The genes are TRBV7-9 and TRBJ1-2; weak D call: TRBD1 (6 bases). The CDR3 runs to 17 residues. Germline V CDR1 and CDR2: SEHNR, FQNEAQ (reference sequence). The V and J ends lost 5 bases and 2 bases respectively, with 21 bases between them. CDR3 protein: CASSNLGGADYNYGYTF. CDR3 sequence (DNA): TGTGCCAGCAGCAACTTAGGGGGGGCAGACTACAACTATGGCTACACCTTC.

This sequence joins TRBV5-3 and TRBJ1-1; D is perhaps TRBD1 (5 bases). TRBV5-3 is noted as an ORF with a role that remains uncertain. Trimming removed 4 bases from V and 3 bases from J, with 13 bases in between. The CDR3 totals 14 residues. The CDR3, as DNA: TGTGCCAGAAGCCGACGACGGGGGTACACTGAAGCTTTCTTT. It encodes CARSRRRGYTEAFF.